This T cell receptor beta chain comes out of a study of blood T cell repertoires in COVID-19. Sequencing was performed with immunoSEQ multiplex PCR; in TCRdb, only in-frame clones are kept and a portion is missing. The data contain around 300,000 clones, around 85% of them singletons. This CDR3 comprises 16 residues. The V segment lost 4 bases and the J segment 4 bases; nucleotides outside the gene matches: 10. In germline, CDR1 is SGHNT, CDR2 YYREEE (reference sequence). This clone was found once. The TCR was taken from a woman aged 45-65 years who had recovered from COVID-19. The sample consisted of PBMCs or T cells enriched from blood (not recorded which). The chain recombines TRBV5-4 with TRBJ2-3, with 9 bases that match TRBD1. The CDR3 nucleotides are TGTGCCAGCAGCCGTCTTAACAGGGGGCAGGCAGATACGCAGTATTTT. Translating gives CASSRLNRGQADTQYF. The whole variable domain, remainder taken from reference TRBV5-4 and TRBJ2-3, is ETGVTQSPTHLIKTRGQQVTLRCSSQSGHNTVSWYQQALGQGPQFIFQYYREEENGRGNFPPRFSGLQFPNYSSELNVNALELDDSALYLCASSRLNRGQADTQYFGPGTRLTVL.